A selection of T cell receptor beta chains follows, all from one sample in a study of cytomegalovirus exposure and HLA in healthy donors. Produced via immunoSEQ multiplex PCR; TCRdb's table is partial and in-frame only. The table has approximately 160,000 clones, more than 70% seen once. Sequenced material: PBMCs. These receptors came from a male donor in good health and CMV-seronegative. CDR3s include the opening cysteine and the closing phenylalanine or tryptophan. The D gene is left open where the match is weak. Size is stated for part of the rows, as once, few or many counts, or as a class when the clone is expanded.

j_gene	d_gene	v_gene	abundance	CDR3nt	CDR3aa
TRBJ1-2	TRBD1	TRBV7-9	-	TGTTCCAGCGGAACGGGACAGGTCAGCTATGGCTACACCTTC	CSSGTGQVSYGYTF
TRBJ2-1	TRBD2	TRBV7-9	-	TGTGCCAGCAGCATAGCGGGGGCAAATGAGCAGTTCTTC	CASSIAGANEQFF
TRBJ1-4	-	TRBV5-6	-	TGTGCCAGCACCCGGTTCGGGAGAGGTGAAAAACTGTTTTTT	CASTRFGRGEKLFF
TRBJ2-1	-	TRBV28	few	TGTGCCAGCAGTTTAGTGGTCCGGGAGCAGTTCTTC	CASSLVVREQFF
TRBJ1-4	TRBD1	TRBV6-5	-	TGTGCCAGCAGTCAGGACAGGGTAGCTAATGAAAAACTGTTTTTT	CASSQDRVANEKLFF
TRBJ1-3	-	TRBV5-4	-	TGTGCCAGCAGCCCCCAGGGGTCTGGAAACACCATATATTTT	CASSPQGSGNTIYF
TRBJ2-2	TRBD1	TRBV7-8	-	TGTGCCAGCAGCCACCGGGACAGGGGGATCGGGGAGCTGTTTTTT	CASSHRDRGIGELFF
TRBJ2-3	TRBD1	TRBV7-8	once	TGTGCCAGCAGCTTAAACAGGGGGAGATCAGATACGCAGTATTTT	CASSLNRGRSDTQYF
TRBJ2-7	TRBD2	TRBV25-1	-	TGTGCCAGCAGTGGTAGCGGGAGGGCCCTCCACGAGCAGTACTTC	CASSGSGRALHEQYF
TRBJ2-5	TRBD1	TRBV9	-	TGTGCCAGCAGCGCCGGTACCGGGACAGGGGAAGAGACCCAGTACTTC	CASSAGTGTGEETQYF
TRBJ1-2	-	TRBV7-2	-	TGTGCCAGCAGCTTAGGCAGAAACTATGGCTACACCTTC	CASSLGRNYGYTF
TRBJ2-4	TRBD2	TRBV6-1	-	TGTGCCAGCCGGACTAGCGGGGGGACAAACATTCAGTACTTC	CASRTSGGTNIQYF
TRBJ1-5	-	TRBV7-9	-	TGTGCCAGCAGCTTAGGGGAGAATCAGCCCCAGCATTTT	CASSLGENQPQHF
TRBJ2-7	-	TRBV7-3	few	TGTGCCAGCAGCTTACAGGCGGGCGCGCGCTCCGAGCAGTACTTC	CASSLQAGARSEQYF
TRBJ2-1	TRBD2	TRBV6-1	-	TGTGCCACCCGGACTAGCGGGAGTCGGAATGAGCAGTTCTTC	CATRTSGSRNEQFF
TRBJ1-2	TRBD1	TRBV6-6	-	TGTGCCATACGACAGGGGGATTTGGGCTACACCTTC	CAIRQGDLGYTF
TRBJ1-2	TRBD1	TRBV18	-	TGTGCCAGCTCACCAGCGACAGGGTCTGGTGGCTACACCTTC	CASSPATGSGGYTF
TRBJ1-2	TRBD1	TRBV5-4	-	TGTGCCAGCAGCTTTATGACAGGGGGCTTAAATTATGGCTACACCTTC	CASSFMTGGLNYGYTF
TRBJ1-2	TRBD1	TRBV9	-	TGTGCCAGCAGCGTAGCTCCGACAGGGTTAGAGGGCTACACCTTC	CASSVAPTGLEGYTF
TRBJ2-1	-	TRBV15	few	TGTGCCACCAGCAGAGGAAGAGCCAATGAGCAGTTCTTC	CATSRGRANEQFF
TRBJ2-6	TRBD1	TRBV29-1	-	TGCAGCGTTGACAGGGGGCCCTCAGGGGCCAACGTCCTGACTTTC	CSVDRGPSGANVLTF
TRBJ2-7	-	TRBV7-9	-	TGTGCCAGCAGCTTCGGGACCTACGAGCAGTACTTC	CASSFGTYEQYF
TRBJ1-6	-	TRBV4-1	-	TGCGCCAGCAGCCAGACGGACAGTAATTCACCCCTCCACTTT	CASSQTDSNSPLHF
TRBJ2-4	-	TRBV4-2	-	TGTGCCAGCAGCCAAGATACATTGGGGGCAGGTAGAGCCAAAAACATTCAGTACTTC	CASSQDTLGAGRAKNIQYF
TRBJ2-1	TRBD1	TRBV5-1	-	TGCGCCAGCAGCGCCGACAGGGGGCCTAACAATGAGCAGTTCTTC	CASSADRGPNNEQFF
TRBJ2-2	-	TRBV7-2	-	TGTGCCAGCAGCTTAGGATCAGGGTCCACCGGGGAGCTGTTTTTT	CASSLGSGSTGELFF
TRBJ1-3	TRBD1	TRBV11-2	-	TGTGCCAGCAGCCTAGGGGGCGATGGAAACACCATATATTTT	CASSLGGDGNTIYF
TRBJ1-4	-	TRBV28	-	TGTGCCAGCAGACAAGGGACTGATCTTAATGAAAAACTGTTTTTT	CASRQGTDLNEKLFF
TRBJ1-5	-	TRBV19	few	TGTGCCAGTAGTATCCAGAATAGCAATCAGCCCCAGCATTTT	CASSIQNSNQPQHF